Below, 21 T cell receptor beta chains from the same sample are listed, as sequenced in a study of identical twins. TCRdb fed the 5' RACE reads into MiXCR, producing one record per CDR3 protein. The sample consists of 250,000 or so distinct CDR3 sequences, about 7.3% of them appearing once. These data were also filed under a second study, of yellow fever vaccine responses in identical twins.

Sequencing input: memory (CD45RO+) T cells sorted from blood. The origin of the receptors is a woman under 30 in good health.

This clonotype occurred many times. The V and J genes are TRBV4-2 and TRBJ2-1; no clear D gene. V lost 0 bases and J 1 base, leaving 10 bases between the germline ends. The germline V gene encodes CDR1 LGHNA and CDR2 YNFKEQ. CDR3 length equals 16 residues. Here the CDR3 reads CASSQDERGSYNEQFF. CDR3 DNA sequence: TGTGCCAGCAGCCAAGATGAGCGCGGATCCTACAATGAGCAGTTCTTC.

The V gene is TRBV5-1, the J gene TRBJ2-1; 8 bases map to TRBD2. This CDR3 region has 16 residues. J lost 5 bases, V lost 0 bases, and 7 bases had no gene match. CDR1 SGHRS and CDR2 YFSETQ come from the germline V gene. The CDR3 sequence is CASSLAAGAGNNEQFF. For the CDR3, the DNA is TGCGCCAGCAGCTTGGCAGCGGGAGCAGGGAACAATGAGCAGTTCTTC.

This clonotype appeared a few times. The chain combines TRBV3-1 with TRBJ2-7, with 8 bases fitting TRBD2. Germline V lookup: CDR1 LGHDT, CDR2 YNNKEL (reference sequence). This CDR3 has 15 residues. With 4 bases clipped from V and 1 base from J, the junction kept 6 bases outside the gene matches. CDR3: CASSLGLAGSYEQYV. Here the CDR3 DNA reads TGTGCCAGCAGCCTGGGGCTAGCGGGTTCCTACGAGCAGTACGTC.

This clonotype was recorded many times. V is TRBV15 and J is TRBJ2-7; D is perhaps TRBD2 (5 bases). There are 16 residues in the CDR3. Germline CDR1 LNHNV, CDR2 YYDKDF (reference sequence). V lost 0 bases and J lost 0, with 12 bases in between. This chain's CDR3 is CATSRDTSGLSYEQYF. The DNA for the CDR3 is TGTGCCACCAGCAGAGATACTAGTGGGCTCTCCTACGAGCAGTACTTC. Full variable domain (missing parts from reference TRBV15 and TRBJ2-7): DAMVIQNPRYQVTQFGKPVTLSCSQTLNHNVMYWYQQKSSQAPKLLFHYYDKDFNNEADTPDNFQSRRPNTSFCFLDIRSPGLGDTAMYLCATSRDTSGLSYEQYFGPGTRLTVT.

The chain links TRBV5-1 to TRBJ2-1; D might be TRBD2 (7 bases). V was shortened by 0 bases and J by 7 bases, with 17 bases between the two germline ends. The CDR3 contains 16 residues. Germline CDR1 and CDR2: SGHRS and YFSETQ. The CDR3 DNA follows: TGCGCCAGCAGCTTGGATTACGGGGGGCCGTGGAATGAGCAGTTCTTC. It is translated as CASSLDYGGPWNEQFF.

The genes are TRBV3-1 and TRBJ1-2; D gene unclear. This CDR3 is built from 14 residues. CDR1 is LGHDT and CDR2 is YNNKEL in the germline V gene (reference sequence). V was shortened by 1 base and J by 3 bases, with 9 bases between the two germline ends. The CDR3, as DNA: TGTGCCAGCAGCCAAGGACTGTGGGACTATGGCTACACCTTC. This encodes CASSQGLWDYGYTF. The complete variable domain, with remaining parts taken from reference TRBV3-1 and TRBJ1-2, reads DTAVSQTPKYLVTQMGNDKSIKCEQNLGHDTMYWYKQDSKKFLKIMFSYNNKELIINETVPNRFSPKSPDKAHLNLHINSLELGDSAVYFCASSQGLWDYGYTFGSGTRLTVV.

The sample holds many counts of this clonotype. The chain combines TRBV9 with TRBJ2-1, with D maybe TRBD1 (6 bases). In germline, CDR1 is SGDLS, CDR2 YYNGEE. Trimming removed 3 bases from V and 6 bases from J, with 22 bases in between. The CDR3 is 17 amino acids. The CDR3 loop is CASSADHRAWASNEQFF. The CDR3 coding sequence is TGTGCCAGCAGCGCGGATCACAGGGCTTGGGCTTCCAATGAGCAGTTCTTC.

This clonotype has just a few counts. This chain uses TRBV3-1 with TRBJ2-7; D is unresolved. Trimming took off 3 bases at V and 7 bases at J, with 19 bases between the two ends. CDR1 is LGHDT and CDR2 is YNNKEL in the germline V gene (reference sequence). This CDR3 is 15 amino acids long. The DNA for the CDR3 is TGTGCCAGCAGCCACCAAGGAAAGACTCTCAGGGAGCAGTACTTC. Protein sequence: CASSHQGKTLREQYF.

This clonotype was recorded a few times. CDR3: CSASGSDSSLSYEQYF. CDR3 coding DNA: TGCAGTGCTAGCGGGTCGGACTCTTCCCTCTCCTACGAGCAGTACTTC. The genes are TRBV20-1 and TRBJ2-7, with a weak D call TRBD2 (5 bases). CDR3 length: 16 amino acids. V gave up 3 bases and J gave up 0 bases, with 18 bases separating them. Germline loops: CDR1 DFQATT, CDR2 SNEGSKA (reference sequence).

This clonotype was found a few times. The chain carries TRBV20-1 and TRBJ2-1, with TRBD2 identical over 7 bases. V lost 6 bases to trimming and J lost 6 bases; unmatched junction nucleotides: 8. This CDR3 has 13 amino acids. CDR1 DFQATT and CDR2 SNEGSKA come from the germline V gene (reference sequence). DNA for the CDR3: TGCAGTGCCCAAATTCGGGAGGCCAATGAGCAGTTCTTC. The encoded protein is CSAQIREANEQFF.

The chain links TRBV12-3 or TRBV12-4 to TRBJ2-3; no firm D call. The CDR3 extends over 13 amino acids. The V and J ends lost 3 bases and 2 bases respectively, with 6 bases between them. The CDR3 coding sequence is TGTGCCAGCAGTTTCTGGACCACAGATACGCAGTATTTT. It encodes CASSFWTTDTQYF.

This clonotype was detected a few times. The chain couples TRBV20-1 to TRBJ2-7; 8 bases match TRBD2. Per the germline V gene, CDR1 is DFQATT and CDR2 is SNEGSKA (reference sequence). The CDR3 spans 14 residues. V lost 1 base, J lost 0 bases, and 2 bases stayed unmatched. CDR3 DNA sequence: TGCAGTGCTAGAGTAGCGGGGAGCTCCTACGAGCAGTACGTC. Protein: CSARVAGSSYEQYV.

This clonotype was detected a few times. Here the CDR3 DNA reads TGTGCCAGCAGCATAAAACAAAGGGCTGAAGCTTTCTTT. Translating gives CASSIKQRAEAFF. The rearrangement uses TRBV5-6 and TRBJ1-1; D not resolved. Germline V gene sequence: CDR1 SGHDT, CDR2 YYEEEE. The V end lost 4 bases, the J end lost 6 bases, and 13 bases lay between the germline ends. The CDR3 length is 13 residues.

The CDR3 DNA reads TGTGCCAGCTCACCACTCAGCGGGGGATACAATGAGCAGTTCTTC. Translation: CASSPLSGGYNEQFF. The rearrangement uses TRBV18 and TRBJ2-1; TRBD2 matches 8 bases. This CDR3 has 15 residues. The V gene's germline CDR1 is KGHSH and CDR2 LQKENI. The V and J ends lost 1 base and 4 bases, in that order; junction bases with no gene match: 3.

This clonotype came up many times. V and J are TRBV15 and TRBJ2-5; the D gene is possibly TRBD1 (6 bases). The CDR3 runs to 13 residues. Germline lookup yields CDR1 LNHNV and CDR2 YYDKDF (reference sequence). V was clipped by 0 bases and J by 5 bases, with 7 bases between them. For the CDR3, the DNA is TGTGCCACCAGCAGAGATCAGGGGGAGACCCAGTACTTC. It yields the protein CATSRDQGETQYF.

The chain carries TRBV27 and TRBJ1-2; D call uncertain. Between the trimmed V and J ends, which lost 10 bases and 8 bases, there was a span of 14 bases. This CDR3 has 11 residues. Germline-derived CDR1 and CDR2 are MNHEY and SMNVEV (reference sequence). CDR3 DNA: TGTGCCAATCATGGACTTGGGGGCTACACCTTC. This sequence encodes CANHGLGGYTF.

This clonotype was seen repeatedly, ten times or more. This sequence joins TRBV7-8 and TRBJ1-2; a possible D gene is TRBD1 (6 bases). V was shortened by 5 bases and J by 2 bases, with 12 bases between the two germline ends. This CDR3 region has 14 residues. Per the germline V gene, CDR1 is SGHVS and CDR2 is FQNEAQ. The CDR3 DNA follows: TGTGCCAGCAGCGAGGGACACTTCAACTATGGCTACACCTTC. Amino acid sequence: CASSEGHFNYGYTF.

In this sample, this clonotype turned up many times. V and J are TRBV28 and TRBJ2-4; tentatively, D is TRBD1 or TRBD2 (5 bases each). The germline gives CDR1 MDHEN, CDR2 SYDVKM. There are 14 residues in the CDR3. The V end was cut by 2 bases, the J end by 5 bases, with 10 bases between. The CDR3 here is CASSLRGGENIQYF. CDR3 DNA sequence: TGTGCCAGCAGTTTACGGGGCGGAGAAAACATTCAGTACTTC.

This clonotype was observed at least ten times. J is TRBJ1-5 and V is TRBV28, with D unclear. Germline V gene data show CDR1 as MDHEN and CDR2 as SYDVKM. The germline V and J ends were trimmed by 11 bases and 0 bases, with 14 bases remaining between them. The CDR3 totals 14 residues. The CDR3 sequence is CAAFGSYSNQPQHF. The CDR3 DNA reads as TGTGCCGCTTTTGGGAGCTATAGCAATCAGCCCCAGCATTTT.

This clonotype has more than one count but fewer than ten. The rearrangement uses TRBV5-1 and TRBJ2-1; tentatively, D is TRBD1 (6 bases). Germline CDR1 is SGHRS and CDR2 is YFSETQ. V lost 3 bases and J 0 bases, leaving 10 bases between the germline ends. CDR3 length equals 15 residues. The DNA for the CDR3 is TGCGCCAGCAGCTCGCAGGGGAGCTCCTACAATGAGCAGTTCTTC. It is translated as CASSSQGSSYNEQFF. The variable domain in full, completed from reference TRBV5-1 and TRBJ2-1, reads KAGVTQTPRYLIKTRGQQVTLSCSPISGHRSVSWYQQTPGQGLQFLFEYFSETQRNKGNFPGRFSGRQFSNSRSEMNVSTLELGDSALYLCASSSQGSSYNEQFFGPGTRLTVL.

This clonotype was detected only a few times. This chain connects TRBV7-3 to TRBJ2-3; D is unclear. Per the germline V gene, CDR1 is SGHTA and CDR2 is FQGTGA. CDR3 length: 13 amino acids. The V gene lost 5 bases and the J gene lost 3 bases, with 9 bases spanning the gap. Here the CDR3 reads CASSPGRTDTQYF. For the CDR3, the DNA is TGTGCCAGCAGCCCGGGCCGTACAGATACGCAGTATTTT.